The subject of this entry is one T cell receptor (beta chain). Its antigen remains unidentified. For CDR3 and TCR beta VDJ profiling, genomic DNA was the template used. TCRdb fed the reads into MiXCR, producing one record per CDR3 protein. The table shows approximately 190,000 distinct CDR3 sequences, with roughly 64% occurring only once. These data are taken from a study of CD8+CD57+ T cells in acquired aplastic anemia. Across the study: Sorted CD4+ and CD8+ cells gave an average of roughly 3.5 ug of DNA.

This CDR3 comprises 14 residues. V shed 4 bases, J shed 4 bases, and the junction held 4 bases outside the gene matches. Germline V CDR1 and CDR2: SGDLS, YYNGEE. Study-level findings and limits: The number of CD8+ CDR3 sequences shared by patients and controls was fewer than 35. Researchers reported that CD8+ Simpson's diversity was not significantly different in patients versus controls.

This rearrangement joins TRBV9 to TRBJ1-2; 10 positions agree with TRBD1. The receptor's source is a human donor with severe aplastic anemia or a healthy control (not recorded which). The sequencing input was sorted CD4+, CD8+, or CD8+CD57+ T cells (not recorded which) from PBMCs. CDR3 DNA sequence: TGTGCCAGCAGCCCTTGGACAGGGGGCTATGGCTACACCTTC. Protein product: CASSPWTGGYGYTF. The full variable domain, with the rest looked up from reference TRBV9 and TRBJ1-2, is DSGVTQTPKHLITATGQRVTLRCSPRSGDLSVYWYQQSLDQGLQFLIQYYNGEERAKGNILERFSAQQFPDLHSELNLSSLELGDSALYFCASSPWTGGYGYTFGSGTRLTVV.